This TCR beta chain is drawn from a study of blood T cell repertoires in COVID-19. The overall study: COVID-19 samples, acute and convalescent, were from the United States, Italy and Spain. PBMCs, B-cell-depleted T cells, or T cells were the source of the cDNA or gDNA that made up the material.

CDR1 and CDR2 (germline): SGHTA, FQGNSA. The CDR3 runs 14 residues. The trim removed 5 bases at V and 6 bases at J, leaving 8 bases unmatched. As processed by the authors: Counts of nucleated cells, estimated from reference gene primer amplification, were obtained. TCRdb's copy holds only in-frame clones and misses some; the assay was immunoSEQ multiplex PCR. V, J and clone size reflect that table, while D and trimming were determined from the DNA. The sample includes 95,000 to 150,000 clones, around 76% of them seen just once. This sequence originates from a man between 65 and 85 years old with acute or convalescent COVID-19. V and J are TRBV7-2 and TRBJ2-7; 9 positions match TRBD1. The specimen sequenced was peripheral blood. CDR3 nucleotides: TGTGCCAGCAGCAGAGGACAGGGGAGGTTCGAGCAGTACTTC. It is translated as CASSRGQGRFEQYF. Full variable domain (missing parts from reference TRBV7-2 and TRBJ2-7): GAGVSQSPSNKVTEKGKDVELRCDPISGHTALYWYRQSLGQGLEFLIYFQGNSAPDKSGLPSDRFSAERTGGSVSTLTIQRTQQEDSAVYLCASSRGQGRFEQYFGPGTRLTVT.